One sample yielded the 19 T cell receptor beta chains listed below, sequenced in a study of shared clonotypes between healthy human individuals. Assay: immunoSEQ multiplex PCR; the TCRdb copy retains only in-frame clones and omits some. The table includes millions of clones, roughly 95% detected once. Sequencing used naive CD4+ T cells sorted from blood. The sample's subset: CD45RA+ positively selected. The receptors originated from a man between 18 and 29 years old in good health.

The CDR3 reads CASNNPRAGDIQYF. The CDR3 nucleotides read TGTGCCAGCAACAACCCCAGGGCGGGAGACATTCAGTACTTC. The rearrangement uses TRBV11-2 and TRBJ2-4; 7 bases align to TRBD2. V trimming: 7 bases; J trimming: 8 bases; junction bases outside the gene matches: 11. The CDR3 sequence is 14 residues long. From germline, CDR1 is SGHAT and CDR2 FQNNGV.

This clone showed up just a few times. This rearrangement joins TRBV30 to TRBJ1-5; no clear D. The germline V gene encodes CDR1 GTSNPN and CDR2 SVGIG (reference sequence). V lost 2 bases to trimming and J lost 9 bases, with 14 bases between them. The CDR3 consists of 13 residues. The CDR3 loop reads CAWSLGYERPQHF. CDR3 in DNA: TGTGCCTGGAGTTTAGGGTATGAACGGCCCCAGCATTTT.

The rearrangement joins TRBV7-2 to TRBJ1-6; TRBD1 aligns across 7 bases. Trimming at V came to 0 bases and at J to 4 bases, leaving 3 bases not matched to a gene. The CDR3 has 16 residues. Germline V gene sequence: CDR1 SGHTA, CDR2 FQGNSA. The CDR3 DNA follows: TGTGCCAGCAGCTTAGCCTCGGGACAGTATAATTCACCCCTCCACTTT. It encodes CASSLASGQYNSPLHF.

This clone showed up just a few times. The chain recombines TRBV28 with TRBJ2-5; 7 nucleotides line up with TRBD1. Per the germline V gene, CDR1 is MDHEN and CDR2 is SYDVKM. V trimming: 3 bases; J trimming: 5 bases; junction bases outside the gene matches: 9. The CDR3 is made up of 15 amino acids. The DNA of the CDR3 is TGTGCCAGCAGTTTCCCGACAGGGTCCTCGGAGACCCAGTACTTC. Translating it yields CASSFPTGSSETQYF.

In regard to this clone: Within the sample, other DNA sequences also encode this same CDR3. This chain uses TRBV18 with TRBJ2-7; the D is unclear. Per the germline V gene, CDR1 is KGHSH and CDR2 is LQKENI. Trimming took 0 bases from V and 3 from J, leaving 3 bases between them. This CDR3 has 12 amino acids. The CDR3 region is CASSPPSYEQYF. CDR3 coding DNA: TGTGCCAGCTCACCACCCAGCTACGAGCAGTACTTC.

To note about this clone: Different DNA sequences within this sample yield the same CDR3. The chain carries TRBV18 and TRBJ1-1; 7 bases are shared with TRBD1. With V trimmed by 3 bases and J by 6 bases, 1 base remained unmatched. The CDR3 sequence is 12 residues long. The germline V gene has CDR1 KGHSH and CDR2 LQKENI. CDR3 coding DNA: TGTGCCAGCTCACCTCAGGGGGCTGAAGCTTTCTTT. Encoded protein: CASSPQGAEAFF. Using reference TRBV18 and TRBJ1-1 for the parts outside the CDR3, the full variable domain is NAGVMQNPRHLVRRRGQEARLRCSPMKGHSHVYWYRQLPEEGLKFMVYLQKENIIDESGMPKERFSAEFPKEGPSILRIQQVVRGDSAAYFCASSPQGAEAFFGQGTRLTVV.

The J gene is TRBJ1-6, the V gene TRBV6-6; no definite D call. The germline V gene has CDR1 MNHNY and CDR2 SVGAGI (reference sequence). The V and J ends lost 0 bases and 6 bases respectively, with 12 bases between them. The CDR3 is 16 amino acids. The CDR3 sequence is CASSYSPGEINSPLHF. The CDR3 DNA sequence: TGTGCCAGCAGTTACTCCCCCGGAGAAATTAATTCACCCCTCCACTTT.

This chain links TRBV10-3 with TRBJ2-3; 10 bases align to TRBD2. This CDR3 comprises 16 residues. V was clipped by 3 bases and J by 2 bases; unmatched bases: 5. Per germline, CDR1 ENHRY and CDR2 SYGVKD. CDR3 region: CAISDFSGGSTDTQYF. CDR3 coding DNA: TGTGCCATCAGTGATTTTAGCGGGGGGTCCACAGATACGCAGTATTTT.

To note about this clone: The junction departs from germline at one end; a sequencing error may be responsible. The chain links TRBV7-7 to TRBJ2-2; 14 positions agree with TRBD2. The CDR3 length is 17 residues. Germline V CDR1 and CDR2: SSHAT, FNYEAQ (reference sequence). CDR3 coding DNA: TGTGCTAGCAGCCTCCGACTAGCGGGAGGGGAAGCCGGGGAGCTGTTTTTT. Amino acids: CASSLRLAGGEAGELFF.

The chain recombines TRBV5-1 with TRBJ1-6; D not resolved. V shed 5 bases and J shed 9 bases, with 15 bases lying between them. CDR3 length: 14 amino acids. Germline V gene data show CDR1 as SGHRS and CDR2 as YFSETQ. The CDR3 region is CASRAEGDTSPLHF. The CDR3, as DNA: TGCGCCAGCAGGGCTGAGGGAGATACTTCACCCCTCCACTTT. The variable domain in full, completed from reference TRBV5-1 and TRBJ1-6, reads KAGVTQTPRYLIKTRGQQVTLSCSPISGHRSVSWYQQTPGQGLQFLFEYFSETQRNKGNFPGRFSGRQFSNSRSEMNVSTLELGDSALYLCASRAEGDTSPLHFGNGTRLTVT.

V gene TRBV9 combines with J gene TRBJ1-2; no firm D call. The germline V gene has CDR1 SGDLS and CDR2 YYNGEE. V dropped 4 bases and J dropped 5 bases, with 12 bases sitting between them. The CDR3 runs 13 residues. The CDR3 DNA is TGTGCCAGCAGCCCGATAGACCGATATGGCTACACCTTC. This sequence encodes CASSPIDRYGYTF.

The rearrangement joins TRBV18 to TRBJ2-7, with 9 bases that match TRBD2. CDR3 length: 15 residues. J lost 4 bases, V lost 2 bases, and 6 bases had no gene match. Germline values: CDR1 KGHSH, CDR2 LQKENI. CDR3 nucleotide sequence: TGTGCCAGCTCACCAACTCGGCTAGCGGGATACGAGCAGTACTTC. Translation: CASSPTRLAGYEQYF. The whole variable domain, remainder taken from reference TRBV18 and TRBJ2-7, is NAGVMQNPRHLVRRRGQEARLRCSPMKGHSHVYWYRQLPEEGLKFMVYLQKENIIDESGMPKERFSAEFPKEGPSILRIQQVVRGDSAAYFCASSPTRLAGYEQYFGPGTRLTVT.

The gene calls are TRBV4-3 and TRBJ1-5; D remains unclear. V was pared by 0 bases and J by 9 bases, with 15 bases between. CDR1 is LGHNA and CDR2 is YSLEER in the germline V gene. CDR3 length: 15 residues. As DNA, the CDR3 is TGCGCCAGCAGCCAAGATAGGGCATCTTGGGCGCCCCAGCATTTT. Protein product: CASSQDRASWAPQHF.

J is TRBJ2-1 and V is TRBV7-6; D gene uncertain. Per the germline V gene, CDR1 is SGHVS and CDR2 is FNYEAQ. Trimming shortened V by 5 bases and J by 1 base, and 9 bases separated the two germline ends. The CDR3 runs 14 residues. The chain's CDR3 is CASSPRKSYNEQFF. The CDR3, as DNA: TGTGCCAGCAGCCCGCGGAAATCCTACAATGAGCAGTTCTTC.

The CDR3 sequence: CASSPTPDSSNEQFF. The DNA for the CDR3 is TGCGCCAGCAGCCCAACCCCGGACAGCTCCAATGAGCAGTTCTTC. This chain links TRBV5-1 with TRBJ2-1, with D possibly matching TRBD1 (6 bases). CDR1 and CDR2 from the germline V gene are SGHRS and YFSETQ. This CDR3 has 15 residues. V lost 4 bases and J lost 6, with 17 bases in between. The full variable domain, rest sourced from reference TRBV5-1 and TRBJ2-1, is KAGVTQTPRYLIKTRGQQVTLSCSPISGHRSVSWYQQTPGQGLQFLFEYFSETQRNKGNFPGRFSGRQFSNSRSEMNVSTLELGDSALYLCASSPTPDSSNEQFFGPGTRLTVL.

This sequence joins TRBV6-1 and TRBJ1-1; D might be TRBD1 (6 bases). CDR1 MNHNS and CDR2 SASEGT come from the germline V gene. The CDR3 has 13 amino acids. V lost 7 bases and J lost 1, with 10 bases in between. The CDR3, as DNA: TGTGCCAGCACCACGGGACAGAACACTGAAGCTTTCTTT. It is translated as CASTTGQNTEAFF.

On this clone: This specimen includes other DNA sequences encoding the same CDR3. The J gene is TRBJ2-3, the V gene TRBV19, with TRBD2 as a possible D gene (5 bases). CDR1 and CDR2 (germline): LNHDA, SQIVND (reference sequence). This CDR3 has 14 amino acids. Between the trimmed V and J ends, which lost 1 base and 1 base, there was a span of 6 bases. In DNA form, the CDR3 reads TGTGCCAGTAGTATAGCCGGGGGCACAGATACGCAGTATTTT. It translates to CASSIAGGTDTQYF.

The chain links TRBV27 to TRBJ1-6; 9 nucleotides align to TRBD1. The CDR3 loop spans 16 amino acids. V lost 3 bases and J lost 7; bases outside the gene matches: 7. The germline V gene encodes CDR1 MNHEY and CDR2 SMNVEV (reference sequence). CDR3 coding DNA: TGTGCCAGCAGTTTCATCTCCGGACAGGGGAATTCACCCCTCCACTTT. Encoded protein: CASSFISGQGNSPLHF.

The chain employs TRBV5-6 and TRBJ2-3; D is perhaps TRBD2 (7 bases). The CDR3 is made up of 17 amino acids. In germline, CDR1 is SGHDT, CDR2 YYEEEE. V gave up 3 bases and J gave up 0 bases, with 17 bases separating them. The CDR3 bases are TGTGCCAGCAGCTCTTACCTGGCGGGGGCGAGCACAGATACGCAGTATTTT. This encodes CASSSYLAGASTDTQYF. The full variable domain, rest sourced from reference TRBV5-6 and TRBJ2-3, is DAGVTQSPTHLIKTRGQQVTLRCSPKSGHDTVSWYQQALGQGPQFIFQYYEEEERQRGNFPDRFSGHQFPNYSSELNVNALLLGDSALYLCASSSYLAGASTDTQYFGPGTRLTVL.